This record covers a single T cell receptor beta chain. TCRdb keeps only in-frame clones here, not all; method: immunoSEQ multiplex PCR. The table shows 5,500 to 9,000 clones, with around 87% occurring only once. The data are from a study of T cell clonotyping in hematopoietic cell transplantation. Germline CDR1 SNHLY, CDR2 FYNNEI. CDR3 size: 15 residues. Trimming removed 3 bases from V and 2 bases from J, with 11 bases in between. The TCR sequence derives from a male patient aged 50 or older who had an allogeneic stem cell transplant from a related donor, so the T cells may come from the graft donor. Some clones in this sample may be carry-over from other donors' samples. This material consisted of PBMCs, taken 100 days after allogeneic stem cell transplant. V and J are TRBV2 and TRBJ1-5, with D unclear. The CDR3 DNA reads TGTGCCAGCAGTGAGCTGGGTGTGGGCAATCAGCCCCAGCATTTT. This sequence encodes CASSELGVGNQPQHF.